The text below deals with one T cell receptor beta chain. The CDR3 has 14 residues. V gave up 0 bases and J gave up 10 bases; unmatched junction bases: 9. Looked up from germline, CDR1 is SGHRS and CDR2 is YFSETQ. Profiling relied on immunoSEQ multiplex PCR, and the TCRdb table lists in-frame clones only, not all of them. The sample lists approximately 15,000 clones; roughly 79% were seen once. The sample is drawn from a study of tumour-infiltrating T cells in Burkitt lymphoma. Sequencing was performed on tumor tissue. The chain employs TRBV5-1 and TRBJ2-5; TRBD1 matches at 7 bases. The source of this sequence is a human donor with diffuse large B-cell lymphoma. CDR3 DNA sequence: TGCGCCAGCAGCTTGGGCGCCACAGGGGCCGACCAGTACTTC. Translating gives CASSLGATGADQYF. The full variable domain, completed using reference TRBV5-1 and TRBJ2-5, is KAGVTQTPRYLIKTRGQQVTLSCSPISGHRSVSWYQQTPGQGLQFLFEYFSETQRNKGNFPGRFSGRQFSNSRSEMNVSTLELGDSALYLCASSLGATGADQYFGPGTRLLVL.